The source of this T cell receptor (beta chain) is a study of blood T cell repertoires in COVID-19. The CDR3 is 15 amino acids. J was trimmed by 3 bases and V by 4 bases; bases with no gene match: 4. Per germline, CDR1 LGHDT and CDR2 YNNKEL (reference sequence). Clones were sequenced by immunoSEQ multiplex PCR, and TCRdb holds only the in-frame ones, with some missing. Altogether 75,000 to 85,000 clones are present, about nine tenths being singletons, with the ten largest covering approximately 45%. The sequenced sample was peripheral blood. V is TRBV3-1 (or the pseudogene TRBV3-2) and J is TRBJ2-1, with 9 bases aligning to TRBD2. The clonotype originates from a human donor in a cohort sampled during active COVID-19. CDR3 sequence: CASSPRLAVYNEQFF. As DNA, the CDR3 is TGTGCCAGCAGCCCCCGACTAGCGGTCTACAATGAGCAGTTCTTC.